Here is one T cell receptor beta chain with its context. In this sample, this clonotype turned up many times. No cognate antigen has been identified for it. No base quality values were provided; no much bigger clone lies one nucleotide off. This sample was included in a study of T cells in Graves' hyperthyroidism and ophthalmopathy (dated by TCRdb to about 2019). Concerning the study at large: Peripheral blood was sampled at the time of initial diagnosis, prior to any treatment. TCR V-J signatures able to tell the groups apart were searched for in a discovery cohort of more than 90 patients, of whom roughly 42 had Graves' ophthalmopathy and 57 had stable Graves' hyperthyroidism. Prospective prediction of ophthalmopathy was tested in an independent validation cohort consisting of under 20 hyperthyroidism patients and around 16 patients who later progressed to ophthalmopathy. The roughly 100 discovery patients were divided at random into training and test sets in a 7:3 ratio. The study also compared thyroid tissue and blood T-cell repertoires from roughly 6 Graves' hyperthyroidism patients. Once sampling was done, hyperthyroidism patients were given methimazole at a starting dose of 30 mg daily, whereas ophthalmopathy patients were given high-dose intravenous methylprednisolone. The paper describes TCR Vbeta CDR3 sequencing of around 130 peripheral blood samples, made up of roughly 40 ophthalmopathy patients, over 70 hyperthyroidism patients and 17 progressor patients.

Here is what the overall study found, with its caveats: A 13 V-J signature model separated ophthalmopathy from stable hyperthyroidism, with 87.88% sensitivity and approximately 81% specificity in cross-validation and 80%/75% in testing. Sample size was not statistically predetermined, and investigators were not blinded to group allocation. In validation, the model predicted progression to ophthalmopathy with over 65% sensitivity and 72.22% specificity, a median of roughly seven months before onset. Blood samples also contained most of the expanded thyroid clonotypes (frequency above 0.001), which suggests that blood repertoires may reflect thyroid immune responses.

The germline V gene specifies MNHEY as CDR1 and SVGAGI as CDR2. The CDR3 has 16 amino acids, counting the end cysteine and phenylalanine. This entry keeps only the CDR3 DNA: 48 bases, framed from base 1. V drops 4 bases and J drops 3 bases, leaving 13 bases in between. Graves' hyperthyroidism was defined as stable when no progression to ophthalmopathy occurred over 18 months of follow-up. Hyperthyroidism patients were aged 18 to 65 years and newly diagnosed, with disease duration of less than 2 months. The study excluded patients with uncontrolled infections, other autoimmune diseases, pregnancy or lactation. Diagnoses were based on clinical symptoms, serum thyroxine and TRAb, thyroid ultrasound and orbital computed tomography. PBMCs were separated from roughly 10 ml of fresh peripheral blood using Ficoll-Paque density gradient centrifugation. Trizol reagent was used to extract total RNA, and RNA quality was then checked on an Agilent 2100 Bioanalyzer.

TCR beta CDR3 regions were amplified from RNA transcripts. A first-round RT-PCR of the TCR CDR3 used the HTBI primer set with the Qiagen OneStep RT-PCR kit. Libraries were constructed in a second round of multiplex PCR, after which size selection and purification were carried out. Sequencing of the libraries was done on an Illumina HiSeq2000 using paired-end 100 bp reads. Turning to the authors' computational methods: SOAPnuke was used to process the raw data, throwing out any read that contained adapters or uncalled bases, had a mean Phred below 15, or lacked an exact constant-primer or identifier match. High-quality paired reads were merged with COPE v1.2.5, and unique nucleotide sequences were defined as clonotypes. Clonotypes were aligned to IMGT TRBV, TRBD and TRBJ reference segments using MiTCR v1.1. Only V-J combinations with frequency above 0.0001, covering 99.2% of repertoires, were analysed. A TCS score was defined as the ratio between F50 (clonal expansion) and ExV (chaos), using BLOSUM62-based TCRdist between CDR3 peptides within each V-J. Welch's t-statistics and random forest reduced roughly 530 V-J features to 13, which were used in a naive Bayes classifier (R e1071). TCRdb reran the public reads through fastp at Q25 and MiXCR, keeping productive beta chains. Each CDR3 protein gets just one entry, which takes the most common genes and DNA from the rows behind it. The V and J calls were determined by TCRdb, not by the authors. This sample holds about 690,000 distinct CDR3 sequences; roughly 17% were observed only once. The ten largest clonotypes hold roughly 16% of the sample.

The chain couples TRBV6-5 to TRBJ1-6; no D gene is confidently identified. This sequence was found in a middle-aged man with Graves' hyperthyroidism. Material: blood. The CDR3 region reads CASSFSIKVYNSPLHF. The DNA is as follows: TGTGCCAGCAGTTTCTCGATTAAGGTCTATAATTCACCCCTCCACTTT.